The rows below give T cell receptor beta chains drawn from one sample of a study of T cell changes during pregnancy in multiple sclerosis. Data came from immunoSEQ multiplex PCR; TCRdb stores just in-frame clones and leaves some out. The sample has 65,000 to 90,000 clones; roughly 92% are singletons. The source material was peripheral blood, sampled in the second trimester of pregnancy. The receptors derive from a female donor with multiple sclerosis, enrolled in a pregnancy study. The CDR3 runs from the conserved cysteine through the conserved F or W. Each record gives: D gene, J gene, clone size, V gene, CDR3 protein, CDR3 DNA. D genes are given only for firm matches. The size entry is marked missing in some rows and otherwise reads once, few, many or a size class.

d_call: .; j_call: TRBJ2-3; clone_size: .; v_call: TRBV27; cdr3_aa: CASSLTAATDTQYF; cdr3_nt: TGTGCCAGCAGTTTAACAGCGGCGACAGATACGCAGTATTTT
d_call: TRBD1; j_call: TRBJ1-1; clone_size: .; v_call: TRBV5-6; cdr3_aa: CASSSDRGRFGTEAFF; cdr3_nt: TGTGCCAGCAGCTCGGACAGGGGGCGTTTCGGCACTGAAGCTTTCTTT
d_call: TRBD1; j_call: TRBJ1-5; clone_size: .; v_call: TRBV5-5; cdr3_aa: CASSPDRDQPQHF; cdr3_nt: TGTGCCAGCAGCCCCGACAGGGATCAGCCCCAGCATTTT
d_call: TRBD2; j_call: TRBJ2-3; clone_size: .; v_call: TRBV15; cdr3_aa: CATSGRLAGEGDTQYF; cdr3_nt: TGTGCCACCAGCGGTCGACTAGCGGGAGAAGGAGATACGCAGTATTTT
d_call: TRBD2; j_call: TRBJ2-5; clone_size: .; v_call: TRBV5-6; cdr3_aa: CASSRVIAGGPGETQYF; cdr3_nt: TGTGCCAGCAGCCGGGTGATAGCGGGAGGGCCAGGGGAGACCCAGTACTTC
d_call: .; j_call: TRBJ1-5; clone_size: .; v_call: TRBV12-5; cdr3_aa: CASGLGAGQRQPQHF; cdr3_nt: TGTGCTAGTGGTTTGGGGGCAGGGCAGAGACAGCCCCAGCATTTT
d_call: TRBD2; j_call: TRBJ2-7; clone_size: .; v_call: TRBV27; cdr3_aa: CASSPGRGNAGGYEQYF; cdr3_nt: TGTGCCAGCAGCCCGGGTCGAGGCAATGCGGGGGGCTACGAGCAGTACTTC
d_call: TRBD2; j_call: TRBJ2-7; clone_size: .; v_call: TRBV7-8; cdr3_aa: CASSLGTSGGTSSYEQYF; cdr3_nt: TGTGCCAGCAGCTTAGGGACTAGCGGGGGAACGAGCTCCTACGAGCAGTACTTC
d_call: .; j_call: TRBJ1-2; clone_size: .; v_call: TRBV19; cdr3_aa: CASTITGLLSTPLYGYTF; cdr3_nt: TGTGCCAGTACAATCACAGGCCTCCTCTCCACCCCCCTCTATGGCTACACCTTC
d_call: TRBD1; j_call: TRBJ1-2; clone_size: .; v_call: TRBV5-6; cdr3_aa: CASSLYSTGGRGYTF; cdr3_nt: TGTGCCAGCAGCTTGTACAGCACAGGGGGCCGTGGCTACACCTTC
d_call: .; j_call: TRBJ2-3; clone_size: .; v_call: TRBV20-1; cdr3_aa: CSANPSDTQYF; cdr3_nt: TGCAGTGCTAATCCGTCAGATACGCAGTATTTT
d_call: .; j_call: TRBJ2-6; clone_size: .; v_call: TRBV7-9; cdr3_aa: CASSLSRLGVGAGANVLTF; cdr3_nt: TGTGCCAGCAGCTTAAGCAGATTAGGGGTTGGCGCTGGGGCCAACGTCCTGACTTTC
d_call: TRBD1; j_call: TRBJ1-5; clone_size: .; v_call: TRBV10-3; cdr3_aa: CAITDNRGGQPQHF; cdr3_nt: TGTGCCATCACCGATAACAGGGGTGGTCAGCCCCAGCATTTT
d_call: .; j_call: TRBJ1-2; clone_size: .; v_call: TRBV5-1; cdr3_aa: CASSLAGQGNGYTF; cdr3_nt: TGCGCCAGCAGCTTGGCCGGCCAGGGAAATGGCTACACCTTC
d_call: TRBD1; j_call: TRBJ1-1; clone_size: .; v_call: TRBV10-2; cdr3_aa: CASSEYRGWDTEAFF; cdr3_nt: TGCGCCAGCAGTGAGTACAGGGGCTGGGACACTGAAGCTTTCTTT
d_call: .; j_call: TRBJ2-5; clone_size: .; v_call: TRBV11-2; cdr3_aa: CASSQYSRTALYQETQYF; cdr3_nt: TGTGCCAGCAGCCAATATTCCCGGACAGCTCTGTACCAAGAGACCCAGTACTTC
d_call: .; j_call: TRBJ1-5; clone_size: .; v_call: TRBV2; cdr3_aa: CASRLGRERRQPQHF; cdr3_nt: TGTGCCAGCCGCCTCGGGAGGGAGAGAAGGCAGCCCCAGCATTTT
d_call: .; j_call: TRBJ2-5; clone_size: .; v_call: TRBV5-1; cdr3_aa: CASSLVEQETQYF; cdr3_nt: TGCGCCAGCAGCTTGGTAGAGCAAGAGACCCAGTACTTC
d_call: TRBD2; j_call: TRBJ2-7; clone_size: .; v_call: TRBV29-1; cdr3_aa: CSVVIRTSSYEQYF; cdr3_nt: TGCAGCGTCGTCATTAGGACTAGCTCCTACGAGCAGTACTTC
d_call: .; j_call: TRBJ2-7; clone_size: .; v_call: TRBV6-1; cdr3_aa: CASSSSSYEQYF; cdr3_nt: TGTGCCAGCAGTTCCAGCTCCTACGAGCAGTACTTC
d_call: TRBD1; j_call: TRBJ1-5; clone_size: .; v_call: TRBV15; cdr3_aa: CATSPRDSPNQPQHF; cdr3_nt: TGTGCCACCAGCCCCCGGGACAGTCCCAATCAGCCCCAGCATTTT
d_call: .; j_call: TRBJ1-3; clone_size: once; v_call: TRBV30; cdr3_aa: CAWSLQGTGNTIYF; cdr3_nt: TGTGCCTGGAGTCTCCAGGGGACTGGAAACACCATATATTTT
d_call: .; j_call: TRBJ2-6; clone_size: .; v_call: TRBV7-3; cdr3_aa: CASSLSRALTSRANVLTF; cdr3_nt: TGTGCCAGCAGCTTATCGCGAGCGCTTACAAGTCGGGCCAACGTCCTGACTTTC
d_call: TRBD1; j_call: TRBJ1-4; clone_size: .; v_call: TRBV5-1; cdr3_aa: CASSPGTAHNEKLFF; cdr3_nt: TGCGCCAGCAGCCCCGGGACAGCCCATAATGAAAAACTGTTTTTT
d_call: TRBD1; j_call: TRBJ1-4; clone_size: .; v_call: TRBV7-9; cdr3_aa: CASRRTQGALGEKLFF; cdr3_nt: TGTGCCAGCAGAAGAACCCAGGGGGCCCTAGGTGAAAAACTGTTTTTT
d_call: .; j_call: TRBJ1-2; clone_size: .; v_call: TRBV6-1; cdr3_aa: CASSPQGIEIF; cdr3_nt: TGTGCCAGCAGTCCGCAGGGCATAGAGATCTTC
d_call: TRBD2; j_call: TRBJ2-1; clone_size: .; v_call: TRBV5-6; cdr3_aa: CASRNLLAEGINEQFF; cdr3_nt: TGTGCCAGCAGGAATTTACTAGCGGAGGGAATCAATGAGCAGTTCTTC
d_call: TRBD2; j_call: TRBJ2-1; clone_size: .; v_call: TRBV10-2; cdr3_aa: CASTSGTSGTNEQFF; cdr3_nt: TGCGCCAGCACTTCCGGGACTAGCGGGACCAATGAGCAGTTCTTC
d_call: TRBD2; j_call: TRBJ2-1; clone_size: .; v_call: TRBV5-4; cdr3_aa: CASSTGTASGSWNEQFF; cdr3_nt: TGTGCCAGCAGTACCGGGACAGCTAGCGGGAGTTGGAATGAGCAGTTCTTC
d_call: .; j_call: TRBJ2-2; clone_size: .; v_call: TRBV19; cdr3_aa: CASSILGGAGTGELFF; cdr3_nt: TGTGCCAGTAGTATCTTGGGGGGGGCAGGAACCGGGGAGCTGTTTTTT
d_call: .; j_call: TRBJ1-2; clone_size: .; v_call: TRBV6-5; cdr3_aa: CASSYSTGRGYTF; cdr3_nt: TGTGCCAGCAGTTACTCGACAGGTCGTGGCTACACCTTC
d_call: .; j_call: TRBJ2-7; clone_size: .; v_call: TRBV27; cdr3_aa: CASMGRSYEQYF; cdr3_nt: TGTGCCAGCATGGGCCGGTCCTACGAGCAGTACTTC
d_call: .; j_call: TRBJ1-1; clone_size: .; v_call: TRBV19; cdr3_aa: CASSGHKNTEAFF; cdr3_nt: TGTGCCAGTAGCGGACACAAGAACACTGAAGCTTTCTTT
d_call: .; j_call: TRBJ1-6; clone_size: .; v_call: TRBV18; cdr3_aa: CASSPPGRLGNSPLHF; cdr3_nt: TGTGCCAGCTCACCACCGGGGAGGCTCGGTAATTCACCCCTCCACTTT